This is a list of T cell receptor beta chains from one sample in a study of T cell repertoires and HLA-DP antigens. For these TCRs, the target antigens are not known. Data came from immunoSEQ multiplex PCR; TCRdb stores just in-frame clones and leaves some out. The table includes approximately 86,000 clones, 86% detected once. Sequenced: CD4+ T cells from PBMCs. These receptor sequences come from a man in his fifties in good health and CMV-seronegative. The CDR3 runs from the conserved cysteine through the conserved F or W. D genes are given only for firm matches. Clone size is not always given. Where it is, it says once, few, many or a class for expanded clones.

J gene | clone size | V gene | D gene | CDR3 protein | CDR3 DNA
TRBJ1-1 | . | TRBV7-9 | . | CASSQGQTNTEAFF | TGTGCCAGCAGCCAAGGGCAGACGAACACTGAAGCTTTCTTT
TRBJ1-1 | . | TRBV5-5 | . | CASSLLKGGTEAFF | TGTGCCAGCAGCCTCCTGAAGGGGGGTACTGAAGCTTTCTTT
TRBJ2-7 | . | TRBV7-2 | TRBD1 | CASRTGTGYYEQYF | TGTGCCAGCAGAACCGGGACAGGGTACTACGAGCAGTACTTC
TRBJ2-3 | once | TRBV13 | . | CASSLSGTPKDTQYF | TGTGCCAGCAGCCTATCCGGGACACCAAAGGATACGCAGTATTTT
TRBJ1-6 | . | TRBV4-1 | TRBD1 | CASSQEGQGNSPLHF | TGCGCCAGCAGCCAAGAGGGACAGGGGAACTCACCCCTCCACTTT
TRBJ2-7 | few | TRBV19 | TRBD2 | CASMETSGGGRVYEQYF | TGTGCCAGTATGGAGACTAGCGGGGGCGGAAGGGTCTACGAGCAGTACTTC
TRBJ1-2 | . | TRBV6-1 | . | CASSETPATNYGYTF | TGTGCCAGCAGTGAAACACCCGCAACTAACTATGGCTACACCTTC
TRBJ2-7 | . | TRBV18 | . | CASSPQSYEQYF | TGTGCCAGCTCACCACAGTCCTACGAGCAGTACTTC
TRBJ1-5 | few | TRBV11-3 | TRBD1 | CASSPKTGGQPQHF | TGTGCCAGCAGCCCAAAGACAGGGGGTCAGCCCCAGCATTTT
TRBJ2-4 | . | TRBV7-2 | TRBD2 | CASSFSGRGTKNIQYF | TGTGCCAGCAGCTTTTCCGGGAGGGGGACCAAAAACATTCAGTACTTC
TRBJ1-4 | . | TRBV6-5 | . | CASSYGRFEKLFF | TGTGCCAGCAGTTACGGCAGGTTCGAAAAACTGTTTTTT
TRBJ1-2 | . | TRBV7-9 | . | CASSPPGTNYGYTF | TGTGCCAGCAGCCCACCCGGGACAAACTATGGCTACACCTTC
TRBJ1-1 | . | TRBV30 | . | CAWSTGFAYTEAFF | TGTGCCTGGTCTACGGGGTTTGCGTACACTGAAGCTTTCTTT
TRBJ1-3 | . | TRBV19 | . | CASSIGDLLSGNTIYF | TGTGCCAGTAGTATAGGAGACCTCCTTTCTGGAAACACCATATATTTT
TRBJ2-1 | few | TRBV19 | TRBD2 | CASTETSGNGLNEQFF | TGTGCCAGTACGGAGACTAGCGGGAACGGGCTCAATGAGCAGTTCTTC
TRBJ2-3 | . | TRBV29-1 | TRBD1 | CSVVGGQALKHTRTDTQYF | TGCAGCGTTGTGGGGGGACAGGCATTAAAACATACTCGCACAGATACGCAGTATTTT
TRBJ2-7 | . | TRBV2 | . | CASAVEGWGPYEQYF | TGTGCCAGCGCCGTGGAGGGATGGGGGCCATACGAGCAGTACTTC
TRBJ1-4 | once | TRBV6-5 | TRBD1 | CASSARTGNNEKLFF | TGTGCCAGCAGTGCACGGACAGGAAATAATGAAAAACTGTTTTTT
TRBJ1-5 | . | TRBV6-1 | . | CASSEAGGSYQPQHF | TGTGCCAGCAGTGAAGCAGGGGGTTCTTATCAGCCCCAGCATTTT
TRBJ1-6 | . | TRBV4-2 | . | CASSLTASGEYSPLHF | TGTGCCAGCAGCCTAACGGCGAGCGGCGAGTATTCACCCCTCCACTTT
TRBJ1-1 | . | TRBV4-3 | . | CASSQDPSTEAFF | TGCGCCAGCAGCCAAGATCCTAGCACTGAAGCTTTCTTT
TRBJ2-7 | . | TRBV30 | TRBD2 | CAWCRRGDGEQYF | TGTGCCTGGTGTCGGCGGGGGGACGGGGAGCAGTACTTC
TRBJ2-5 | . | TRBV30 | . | CAWSVIHHYWGGTQYF | TGTGCCTGGAGTGTTATTCACCATTACTGGGGTGGGACCCAGTACTTC